This T cell receptor (beta chain) is drawn from a study of cytomegalovirus exposure and HLA in healthy donors. Notes on the study in general: Across donors, most TCRs were seen rarely, yet some public ones were widespread. Cytomegalovirus association was assigned to about 150 TCR beta chains. In a later analysis, first-cohort TCR clusters were found to tend to co-occur in the approximately 120 validation repertoires.

TCRdb's table, derived via immunoSEQ multiplex PCR, lists solely in-frame clones and lacks some. The data contain some 130,000 clones, 82% of them singletons. Points on this clone: Antigen specificity is unknown.

The material sequenced was PBMCs. The TCR comes from a man in his thirties or forties in good health and CMV-seropositive.

The CDR3, as DNA: TGTGCCAGCAGTGAAGAGAGACTAGCGGGGGGATACGAGCAGTACTTC. As protein: CASSEERLAGGYEQYF. V gene TRBV25-1 combines with J gene TRBJ2-7; 13 bases agree with TRBD2. The trim removed 2 bases at V and 4 bases at J, leaving 5 bases unmatched. This CDR3 contains 16 residues. In germline, CDR1 is MGHDK, CDR2 SYGVNS.